This T cell receptor beta chain comes out of a study of molecular identifiers for immune sequencing clone quantification. The germline V gene encodes CDR1 SGHAT and CDR2 FQNNGV. This CDR3 comprises 15 residues. Trimming took 5 bases from V and 4 from J, leaving 16 bases between them. TCRdb fed the PCR reads into MiXCR, producing one record per CDR3 protein. The sample has about 640,000 distinct CDR3 sequences; just under 20% are singletons. Naive CD8 libraries used 20,000 to 1,000,000 sorted cells and 10%, 30% or 50% RNA. Ten or more counts support this clonotype. The rearrangement links TRBV11-2 to TRBJ2-3, with a weak D call TRBD2 (7 bases). The source material was naive CD8+ T cells from blood, with Jurkat cell RNA spiked in. Noted subset: FACS-sorted CD8+CD4-CCR7+CD45RA+ naive T cells. The TCR sequence derives from a human donor in good health. Some libraries in this study had Jurkat cell RNA spiked in. This CDR3 reads CASSQLGGGADTQYF. CDR3 DNA sequence: TGTGCCAGCAGCCAGCTAGGGGGGGGGGCAGATACGCAGTATTTT.